This T cell receptor beta chain came from a study of blood T cell repertoires in COVID-19. Libraries were prepared by immunoSEQ multiplex PCR; TCRdb keeps only in-frame clonotypes and omits some of them. The sample has 200,000 to 250,000 clones; 70% to 85% are singletons. Germline V gene lookup returns CDR1 MGHRA and CDR2 YSYEKL. This CDR3 is built from 17 residues. J was trimmed by 0 bases and V by 1 base; bases with no gene match: 0. This sequence was found in a woman aged 40 to 50 with acute COVID-19. Sequencing input: PBMCs or T cells enriched from blood (not recorded which). The chain links TRBV4-1 to TRBJ2-6; TRBD1 matches 10 bases. CDR3 nucleotide sequence: TGCGCCAGCAGCCAAGGGACAGGGGGCTCTGGGGCCAACGTCCTGACTTTC. As protein: CASSQGTGGSGANVLTF.